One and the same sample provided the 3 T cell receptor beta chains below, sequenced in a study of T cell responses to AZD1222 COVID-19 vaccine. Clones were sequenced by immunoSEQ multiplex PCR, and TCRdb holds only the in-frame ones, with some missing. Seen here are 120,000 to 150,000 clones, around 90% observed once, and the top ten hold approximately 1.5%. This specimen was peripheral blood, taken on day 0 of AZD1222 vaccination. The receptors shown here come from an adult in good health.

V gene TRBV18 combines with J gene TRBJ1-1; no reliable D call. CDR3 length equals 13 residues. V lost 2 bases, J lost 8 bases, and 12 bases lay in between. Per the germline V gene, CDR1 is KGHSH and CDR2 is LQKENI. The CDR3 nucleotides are TGTGCCAGCTCACCAAAAACACAAAGCGAAGCTTTCTTT. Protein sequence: CASSPKTQSEAFF.

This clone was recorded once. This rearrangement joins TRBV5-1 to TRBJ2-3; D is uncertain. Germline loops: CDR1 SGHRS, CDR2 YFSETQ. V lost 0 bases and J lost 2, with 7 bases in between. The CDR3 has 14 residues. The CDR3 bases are TGCGCCAGCAGCTTGGACCAAAACACAGATACGCAGTATTTT. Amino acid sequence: CASSLDQNTDTQYF.

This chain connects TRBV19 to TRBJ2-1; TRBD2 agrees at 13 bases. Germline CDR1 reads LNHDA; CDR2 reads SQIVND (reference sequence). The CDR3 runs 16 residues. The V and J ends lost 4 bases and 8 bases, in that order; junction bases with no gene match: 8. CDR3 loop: CASSTRTSGSWYEQFF. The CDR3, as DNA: TGTGCCAGTAGTACCCGGACTAGCGGGAGCTGGTATGAGCAGTTCTTC.